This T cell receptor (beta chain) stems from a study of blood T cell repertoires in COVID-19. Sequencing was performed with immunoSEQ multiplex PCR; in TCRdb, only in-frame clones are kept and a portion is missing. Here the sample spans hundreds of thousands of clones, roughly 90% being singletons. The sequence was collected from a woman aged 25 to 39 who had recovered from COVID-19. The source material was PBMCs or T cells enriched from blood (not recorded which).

The CDR3 here is CASSLFRRDEQFF. DNA for the CDR3: TGTGCCAGCAGTTTATTTAGACGGGATGAGCAGTTCTTC. This chain uses TRBV28 with TRBJ2-1; D gene ambiguous. CDR1 MDHEN and CDR2 SYDVKM come from the germline V gene. The CDR3 contains 13 residues. With 1 base removed from V and 8 bases from J, the gap between germline ends came to 9 bases.